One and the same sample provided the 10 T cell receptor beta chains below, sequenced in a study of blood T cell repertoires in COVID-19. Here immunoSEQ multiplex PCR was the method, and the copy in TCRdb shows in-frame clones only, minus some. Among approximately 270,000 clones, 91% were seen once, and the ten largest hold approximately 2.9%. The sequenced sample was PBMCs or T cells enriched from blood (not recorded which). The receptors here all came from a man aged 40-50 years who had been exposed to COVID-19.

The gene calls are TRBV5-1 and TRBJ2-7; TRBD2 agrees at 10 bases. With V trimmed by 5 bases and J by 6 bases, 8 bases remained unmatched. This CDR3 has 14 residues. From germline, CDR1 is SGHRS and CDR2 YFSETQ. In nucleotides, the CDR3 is TGCGCCAGCAGTCTGGCTAGCGGGAGCGGCGAGCAGTACTTC. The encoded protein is CASSLASGSGEQYF.

CDR3 residues: CASSDPDSNNEQFF. In DNA form, the CDR3 reads TGTGCCAGCAGCGATCCCGACAGTAACAATGAGCAGTTCTTC. This rearrangement joins TRBV9 to TRBJ2-1; D is possibly TRBD1 (5 bases). The V end lost 3 bases, the J end lost 5 bases, and 12 bases lay between the germline ends. Germline V gene sequence: CDR1 SGDLS, CDR2 YYNGEE. The CDR3 spans 14 residues.

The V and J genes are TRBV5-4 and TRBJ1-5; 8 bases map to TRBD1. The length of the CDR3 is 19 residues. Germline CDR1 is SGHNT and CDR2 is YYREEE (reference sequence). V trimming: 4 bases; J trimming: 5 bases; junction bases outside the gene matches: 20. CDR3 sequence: CASSLKFDRTGQEDQPQHF. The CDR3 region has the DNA TGTGCCAGCAGCCTAAAATTCGATCGGACAGGGCAAGAAGATCAGCCCCAGCATTTT.

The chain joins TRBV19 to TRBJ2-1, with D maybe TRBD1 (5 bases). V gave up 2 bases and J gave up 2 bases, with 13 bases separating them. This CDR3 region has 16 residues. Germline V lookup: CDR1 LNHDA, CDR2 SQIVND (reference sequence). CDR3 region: CASSIRWGRTYNEQFF. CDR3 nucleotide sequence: TGTGCCAGTAGTATACGTTGGGGCCGAACCTACAATGAGCAGTTCTTC.

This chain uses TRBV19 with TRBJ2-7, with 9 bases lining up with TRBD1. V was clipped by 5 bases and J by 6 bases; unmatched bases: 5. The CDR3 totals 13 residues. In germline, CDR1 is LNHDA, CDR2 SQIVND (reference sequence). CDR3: CASSGQGFGEQYF. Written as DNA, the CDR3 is TGTGCCAGTAGTGGACAGGGGTTCGGCGAGCAGTACTTC.

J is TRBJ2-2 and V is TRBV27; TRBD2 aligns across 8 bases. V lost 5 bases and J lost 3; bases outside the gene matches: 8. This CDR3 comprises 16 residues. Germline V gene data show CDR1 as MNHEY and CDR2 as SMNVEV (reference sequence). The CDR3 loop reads CASSAPGGVDTGELFF. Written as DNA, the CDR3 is TGTGCCAGCAGTGCCCCGGGGGGGGTTGACACCGGGGAGCTGTTTTTT.

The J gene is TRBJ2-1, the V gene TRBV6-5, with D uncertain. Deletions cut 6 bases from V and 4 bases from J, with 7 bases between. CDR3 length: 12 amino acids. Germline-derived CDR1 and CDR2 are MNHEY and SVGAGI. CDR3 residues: CASSRVYNEQFF. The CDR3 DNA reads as TGTGCCAGCAGCCGGGTTTACAATGAGCAGTTCTTC.

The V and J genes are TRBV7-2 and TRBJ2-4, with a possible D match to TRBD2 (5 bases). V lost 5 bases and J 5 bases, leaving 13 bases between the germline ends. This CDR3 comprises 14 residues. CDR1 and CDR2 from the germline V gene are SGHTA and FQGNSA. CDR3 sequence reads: CASSGRRGQNIQYF. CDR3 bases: TGTGCCAGCAGCGGACGACGGGGTCAAAACATTCAGTACTTC.

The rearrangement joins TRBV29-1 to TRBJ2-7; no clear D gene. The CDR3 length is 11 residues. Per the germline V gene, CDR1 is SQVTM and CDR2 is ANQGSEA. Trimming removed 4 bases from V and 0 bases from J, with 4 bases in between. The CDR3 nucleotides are TGCAGCGTTGTCGGCTCCTACGAGCAGTACTTC. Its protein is CSVVGSYEQYF.

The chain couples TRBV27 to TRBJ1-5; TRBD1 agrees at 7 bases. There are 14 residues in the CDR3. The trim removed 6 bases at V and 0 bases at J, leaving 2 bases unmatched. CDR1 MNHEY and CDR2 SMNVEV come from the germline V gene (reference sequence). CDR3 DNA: TGTGCCAGCAGACAGGGGTATAGCAATCAGCCCCAGCATTTT. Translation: CASRQGYSNQPQHF.